These T cell receptor beta chains were read from a single sample in a study of T cells in Graves' hyperthyroidism and ophthalmopathy. TCRdb reprocessed the multiplex PCR reads via MiXCR and lists one record per CDR3 protein. The top ten clones hold 5% to 6% of a sample with about 400,000 distinct CDR3 sequences, roughly an eighth of them seen once. The specimen sequenced was blood. These receptor sequences come from a woman between 18 and 29 years old with Graves' hyperthyroidism. Each CDR3 is given with its conserved first and last residue. D genes are given only for firm matches. Expanded clones get a size class; other rows say once, few or many, or leave the size out.

TRBD2 | 17 | TRBJ2-3 | TRBV29-1 | NA | TGCAGCGTTGGGGGACTAGCGGGAGTGTCAAGCACAGATACGCAGTATTTT | CSVGGLAGVSSTDTQYF
NA | 14 | TRBJ2-1 | TRBV28 | many | TGTGCCAGCAGTTTCGAAGCGGGTTACAATGAGCAGTTCTTC | CASSFEAGYNEQFF
TRBD2 | 15 | TRBJ2-7 | TRBV20-1 | NA | TGCAGTGCCACGACTAGCGGGGGGGTTACCTACGAGCAGTACTTC | CSATTSGGVTYEQYF
NA | 12 | TRBJ2-5 | TRBV6-1 | few | TGTGCCAGCAGTTCTACCAAGGAGACCCAGTACTTC | CASSSTKETQYF
NA | 14 | TRBJ1-2 | TRBV9 | NA | TGTGCCAGCAGCGTAGAAGAGGGTGACTATGGCTACACCTTC | CASSVEEGDYGYTF
NA | 14 | TRBJ1-5 | TRBV20-1 | few | TGCAGTGCTAGCAGGGGAGCCAGCAATCAGCCCCAGCATTTT | CSASRGASNQPQHF
NA | 13 | TRBJ2-7 | TRBV12-3/TRBV12-4 | many | TGTGCCAGCACCCTCAGAGGGTCCTACGAGCAGTACTTC | CASTLRGSYEQYF
TRBD1 | 19 | TRBJ2-1 | TRBV14 | once | TGTACCAGCAGCCAACCCTTTGCCGGGACAGGGGGCATTTACAATGAGCAGTTCTTC | CTSSQPFAGTGGIYNEQFF
NA | 15 | TRBJ1-3 | TRBV28 | many | TGTGCCAGCAGTCAGCCCGGGGGCTTCGGAAACACCATATATTTT | CASSQPGGFGNTIYF
NA | 12 | TRBJ2-4 | TRBV7-2 | many | TGTGCCAGCAGCTTCGGGAGTAACATTCAGTACTTC | CASSFGSNIQYF
TRBD1 | 14 | TRBJ1-1 | TRBV20-1 | many | TGCAGTGCTAGGGACAGGGTTAAGAACACTGAAGCTTTCTTT | CSARDRVKNTEAFF
TRBD1 | 19 | TRBJ2-3 | TRBV6-5 | NA | TGTGCCAGCAGTTACGACAGGGTAGAACGGCTACCCCTCACAGATACGCAGTATTTT | CASSYDRVERLPLTDTQYF
NA | 14 | TRBJ1-6 | TRBV15 | few | TGTGCCACCAGCAGAGGACAGCTAAATTCACCCCTCCACTTT | CATSRGQLNSPLHF
NA | 16 | TRBJ2-2 | TRBV5-5 | few | TGTGCCAGCAGCTCAGGACTGCTCCTGAACACCGGGGAGCTGTTTTTT | CASSSGLLLNTGELFF
NA | 12 | TRBJ2-7 | TRBV28 | many | TGTGCCACCAGGGAAGAGGTATACGAGCAGTACTTC | CATREEVYEQYF
TRBD2 | 17 | TRBJ2-1 | TRBV2 | NA | TGTGCCACCAACGCGAGACTAGCGGGAGTGACAAACAATGAGCAGTTCTTC | CATNARLAGVTNNEQFF
NA | 15 | TRBJ1-1 | TRBV29-1 | many | TGCAGCGTTGAATTAATGGCGCGGGGGTGGACTGAAGCTTTCTTT | CSVELMARGWTEAFF
TRBD2 | 15 | TRBJ2-1 | TRBV20-1 | many | TGCAGTGCCCAGCCCCCTAGCGGGAGTATTAGTGAGCAGTTCTTC | CSAQPPSGSISEQFF
TRBD1 | 10 | TRBJ1-2 | TRBV7-3 | NA | TGTGCCAGCAGGAGGACAGGCCACACCTTC | CASRRTGHTF
NA | 10 | TRBJ1-2 | TRBV20-1 | many | TGCAGTGCTAGGCAAGATGGCTACACCTTC | CSARQDGYTF
NA | 13 | TRBJ2-5 | TRBV6-1 | few | TGTGCCAGCAGTGCTACAGGGTTGGAGACCCAGTACTTC | CASSATGLETQYF
NA | 15 | TRBJ1-3 | TRBV27 | many | TGTGCCAGCAGTTTACGGGCCTTCTCTGGAAACACCATATATTTT | CASSLRAFSGNTIYF
TRBD1 | 16 | TRBJ1-1 | TRBV20-1 | many | TGCAGTGCTCCGGCCGGGACAGGGGGCCGGAACACTGAAGCTTTCTTT | CSAPAGTGGRNTEAFF
TRBD1 | 17 | TRBJ1-4 | TRBV5-1 | many | TGCGCCAGCAGCTTCAACCCTCAGACAGGGGAGGGTGAAAAACTGTTTTTT | CASSFNPQTGEGEKLFF
TRBD1 | 18 | TRBJ2-7 | TRBV7-9 | many | TGTGCCAGCAGCCCTTGGCCCGCCGGGACAGATGATACCTACGAGCAGTACTTC | CASSPWPAGTDDTYEQYF
TRBD2 | 13 | TRBJ2-3 | TRBV10-2 | many | TGCGCCAGCTCTAGCGGGAATACAGATACGCAGTATTTT | CASSSGNTDTQYF
NA | 13 | TRBJ2-7 | TRBV30 | many | TGTGCCTGGAGTGGTTCAGCGGCCTACGAGCAGTACTTC | CAWSGSAAYEQYF
NA | 15 | TRBJ1-1 | TRBV2 | many | TGTGCCAGCAGTGATTCGGACAGACTGAACACTGAAGCTTTCTTT | CASSDSDRLNTEAFF
TRBD1 | 16 | TRBJ1-2 | TRBV24-1 | NA | TGTGCCACCAGCCCCTCTGACAGGGACGCTAACTATGGCTACACCTTC | CATSPSDRDANYGYTF
TRBD2 | 16 | TRBJ2-2 | TRBV12-3/TRBV12-4 | many | TGTGCCTGTAGGCTAGCGGGTCGCAAAGAGACCGGGGAGCTGTTTTTT | CACRLAGRKETGELFF
TRBD1 | 17 | TRBJ1-1 | TRBV4-3 | NA | TGCGCCAGCAGCCAAGCTGGGGCAGGGGGGTTGAACACTGAAGCTTTCTTT | CASSQAGAGGLNTEAFF
TRBD2 | 15 | TRBJ2-3 | TRBV6-1 | many | TGTGCCAGCAGTGAAGCAGGGACTATCACAGATACGCAGTATTTT | CASSEAGTITDTQYF
NA | 16 | TRBJ2-2 | TRBV7-3 | NA | TGTGCCAGCAGCTTAACGCATAGCCGGAACACCGGGGAGCTGTTTTTT | CASSLTHSRNTGELFF
NA | 11 | TRBJ2-5 | TRBV11-1 | many | TGTGCCAGCAGCAACCCGGAGACCCAGTACTTC | CASSNPETQYF
NA | 18 | TRBJ1-1 | TRBV18 | NA | TGTGCCAGCTCACCACGCACTGTAGCAGGGGCAAAGAACACTGAAGCTTTCTTT | CASSPRTVAGAKNTEAFF
NA | 12 | TRBJ2-7 | TRBV18 | many | TGTGCCAGCTCACCTGGGAGCCACGAGCAGTACTTC | CASSPGSHEQYF
NA | 14 | TRBJ1-2 | TRBV5-1 | many | TGCGCCAGCAGCTTGGACGCGTCTAACTATGGCTACACCTTC | CASSLDASNYGYTF
NA | 13 | TRBJ2-7 | TRBV2 | many | TGTGCCAGCAGTGGGCAAGTCCCCCACGAGCAGTACTTC | CASSGQVPHEQYF